This T cell receptor beta chain was recovered during a study of cytomegalovirus exposure and HLA in healthy donors. Both 60 Vbeta primers and 13 Jbeta primers went into the PCR. Method: immunoSEQ multiplex PCR; TCRdb's copy keeps in-frame clones and lacks some. This sample has roughly 190,000 clones, with roughly 77% found just once. The trim removed 4 bases at V and 7 bases at J, leaving 7 bases unmatched. The V gene's germline CDR1 is MRHNA and CDR2 SNTAGT. The CDR3 runs to 14 residues. Study outcomes and limitations: A previous analysis found most TCR beta V segments productive roughly 87% or roughly 30% of the time. The study carried out a later analysis of TCR beta sequences. It associated around 17,000 of them with specific HLA alleles at a false discovery rate of 0.05. 150 or so TCR beta chains were listed as cytomegalovirus-associated.

Remarks on this clone: Its antigen is unidentified.

The sequencing input was PBMCs. This chain joins TRBV6-4 and TRBJ2-1; 7 bases fit TRBD1. The TCR was taken from a woman between 50 and 59 years old in good health and CMV-seronegative. The CDR3 DNA sequence: TGTGCCAGCAGTGCCGAGGGGGCACTGAATGAGCAGTTCTTC. The encoded protein is CASSAEGALNEQFF.